The 24 T cell receptor beta chains presented below share a single source sample, sequenced in a study of T cells in Graves' hyperthyroidism and ophthalmopathy (dated by TCRdb to the late 2010s). The method was multiplex PCR. The data were produced on an Illumina HiSeq 2000. The TCR beta CDR3 regions were amplified from the RNA transcripts. For the first round of RT-PCR on the TCR CDR3, the HTBI primer set was used together with the Qiagen OneStep RT-PCR kit. Clones were called with MiXCR by TCRdb after fastp trimmed the public reads at Q25, and only in-frame beta chains were retained. A single entry per CDR3 protein holds the most common genes and DNA from its merged rows. In this sample the table shows almost 600,000 distinct CDR3 sequences, about half of which occur a single time. Clones ranked in the top ten supply 7.5% to 8.5% of the sample. Sequenced sample: peripheral blood or thyroid tissue (not recorded which). All receptors come from a woman younger than 35 with Graves' hyperthyroidism.

The rearrangement links TRBV2 to TRBJ2-7, with 7 bases lining up with TRBD1. J was trimmed by 3 bases and V by 8 bases; bases with no gene match: 19. Germline V CDR1 and CDR2: SNHLY, FYNNEI. The CDR3 covers 17 residues. DNA of the CDR3: TGTGCCAGCGTCAGACAGGGACCCCCTCGGCTTTACTACGAGCAGTACTTC. Translation gives CASVRQGPPRLYYEQYF.

This clonotype was observed many times. The chain combines TRBV5-8 with TRBJ2-5, with TRBD1 identical over 7 bases. After removal of 4 bases from V and 5 bases from J, the junction contained 17 bases not matched to a gene. The CDR3 contains 17 residues. Germline V lookup: CDR1 SGHTS, CDR2 YDEGEE. The CDR3, as DNA: TGTGCCAGCAGCGCACGGACCGGGACAGCGATCGGGGAGACCCAGTACTTC. Its protein product is CASSARTGTAIGETQYF. Supplemented by reference TRBV5-8 and TRBJ2-5, the full variable domain reads EAGVTQSPTHLIKTRGQQATLRCSPISGHTSVYWYQQALGLGLQFLLWYDEGEERNRGNFPPRFSGRQFPNYSSELNVNALELEDSALYLCASSARTGTAIGETQYFGPGTRLLVL.

A remark on this clonotype: Given a much more abundant clone one base away, this may be a read error. The conserved phenylalanine or tryptophan is not found at the CDR3 terminus, so this likely reflects a read error. The rearrangement joins TRBV7-8 to TRBJ1-1; D might be TRBD1 (6 bases). The CDR3 is 15 residues long. Germline CDR1 reads SGHVS; CDR2 reads FQNEAQ. V was clipped by 2 bases and J by 0 bases, with 10 bases between them. CDR3 in amino acids: CASSLTRTVNTEAFL. As DNA, the CDR3 is TGTGCCAGCAGCTTAACAAGGACAGTGAACACTGAAGCTTTCCTT.

The chain is built from TRBV2 and TRBJ1-2; 9 bases align to TRBD1. The CDR3 runs to 13 residues. V dropped 5 bases and J dropped 8; count of bases not matched to a gene: 6. CDR1 is SNHLY, CDR2 FYNNEI, per germline. CDR3 loop: CASSLRTGEGYTF. In DNA, the CDR3 is TGTGCCAGCAGTCTTCGGACAGGGGAAGGCTACACCTTC.

The V call is TRBV3-2, the J call TRBJ2-7; no DNA check was done on the table's D call, TRBD1. TRBV3-2 is a pseudogene locus. This CDR3 is built from 15 residues. The CDR3 region is CASSQDGTGGYEQYF. The CDR3, as DNA: TGTGCCAGCAGCCAAGATGGGACAGGGGGCTACGAGCAGTACTTC.

This clonotype was detected ten times or more. The chain couples TRBV7-9 to TRBJ1-6; D ambiguous. The CDR3 has 15 amino acids. V lost 0 bases and J 10 bases, leaving 13 bases between the germline ends. Germline V lookup: CDR1 SEHNR, CDR2 FQNEAQ (reference sequence). The CDR3 spells CASSLAGASRSPLHF. The CDR3 DNA sequence: TGTGCCAGCAGCTTAGCAGGTGCGTCGAGATCACCCCTCCACTTT. Supplemented by reference TRBV7-9 and TRBJ1-6, the full variable domain reads DTGVSQNPRHKITKRGQNVTFRCDPISEHNRLYWYRQTLGQGPEFLTYFQNEAQLEKSRLLSDRFSAERPKGSFSTLEIQRTEQGDSAMYLCASSLAGASRSPLHFGNGTRLTVT.

This clonotype was observed many times. V is TRBV11-2 and J is TRBJ2-7; a weak D match, TRBD2 (5 bases). CDR3 length: 16 residues. V lost 0 bases and J 2 bases, leaving 14 bases between the germline ends. CDR1 and CDR2 from the germline V gene are SGHAT and FQNNGV. CDR3 in amino acids: CASSLDPGLTTYEQYF. Written as DNA, the CDR3 is TGTGCCAGCAGCTTAGATCCAGGACTGACAACCTACGAGCAGTACTTC.

The CDR3 here is CSVEGGKVGEQYF. The CDR3, as DNA: TGCAGCGTTGAAGGGGGGAAGGTCGGAGAGCAGTACTTC. This chain links TRBV29-1 with TRBJ2-7, with D perhaps being TRBD1 or TRBD2 (5 bases each). The CDR3 runs 13 residues. V lost 1 base and J lost 7, with 14 bases in between. Germline-derived CDR1 and CDR2 are SQVTM and ANQGSEA.

CDR3 DNA: TGTGCCAGCAGTGCCGGGGGGGACAGGCCCGGCTTTAATTCACCCCTCCACTTT. This translates into CASSAGGDRPGFNSPLHF. The chain uses TRBV6-1 and TRBJ1-6; TRBD1 matches 8 bases. V shed 4 bases, J shed 6 bases, and the junction held 14 bases outside the gene matches. The CDR3 has 18 residues. Germline V CDR1 and CDR2: MNHNS, SASEGT.

DNA of the CDR3: TGTGCCAGCAGTAGACAGGGGGGGTCGTCTGAAGCTTTCTTT. Translated, it gives CASSRQGGSSEAFF. The chain links TRBV27 to TRBJ1-1, with 9 positions matching TRBD1. CDR3 size: 14 residues. Trimming at V came to 5 bases and at J to 6 bases, leaving 7 bases not matched to a gene. Germline lookup yields CDR1 MNHEY and CDR2 SMNVEV (reference sequence).

The sample holds many counts of this clonotype. This chain uses TRBV19 with TRBJ2-5, with TRBD1 matching over 7 bases. CDR3 length: 14 amino acids. V dropped 9 bases and J dropped 3; count of bases not matched to a gene: 10. Germline lookup yields CDR1 LNHDA and CDR2 SQIVND (reference sequence). CDR3 nucleotide sequence: TGTGCCAGCAAGGAATATGGGACAGAAGAGACCCAGTACTTC. This encodes CASKEYGTEETQYF.

The CDR3 DNA is TGTGCCAGCAGTGGAGGACAGGGGGCTAGCACTGAAGCTTTCTTT. Encoded protein: CASSGGQGASTEAFF. The rearrangement joins TRBV2 to TRBJ1-1; 11 bases match TRBD1. The CDR3 runs to 15 residues. Germline loops: CDR1 SNHLY, CDR2 FYNNEI. Trimming at V came to 4 bases and at J to 4 bases, leaving 5 bases not matched to a gene.

The table lists this clonotype with many counts. J is TRBJ1-6 and V is TRBV6-1; D possibly corresponds to TRBD1 (6 bases). V lost 2 bases to trimming and J lost 9 bases, with 11 bases between them. This CDR3 comprises 14 residues. Germline V gives CDR1 MNHNS, CDR2 SASEGT. The CDR3 here is CASSETTGGSPLHF. CDR3 in DNA: TGTGCCAGCAGTGAAACGACAGGCGGTTCACCCCTCCACTTT.

This clonotype has ten or more counts. The rearrangement links TRBV20-1 to TRBJ2-7; TRBD1 is a possible D gene (6 bases). The CDR3 is made up of 14 amino acids. V gave up 1 base and J gave up 3 bases, with 13 bases separating them. Germline V gene data show CDR1 as DFQATT and CDR2 as SNEGSKA (reference sequence). CDR3 DNA: TGCAGTGCTAGAGCCTCGGGACACAGCTACGAGCAGTACTTC. As protein: CSARASGHSYEQYF.

For this clonotype: A much larger clone lies a single base off, so this may be a read error. The chain employs TRBV4-3 and TRBJ1-1; D unclear. The CDR3 totals 12 residues. Germline V gives CDR1 LGHNA, CDR2 YSLEER. The V gene lost 4 bases and the J gene lost 11 bases, with 14 bases spanning the gap. CDR3 protein: CASSRYGRLAFF. The CDR3, as DNA: TGCGCCAGCAGCCGCTACGGCCGCCTGGCTTTCTTT.

By share of the sample, this clonotype is medium-sized (0.01 to 0.1%). The V call is TRBV9, the J call TRBJ1-5; D might be TRBD1 (5 bases). The CDR3 length is 14 residues. V shed 5 bases and J shed 2 bases, with 11 bases lying between them. In germline, CDR1 is SGDLS, CDR2 YYNGEE. The CDR3 coding sequence is TGTGCCAGCAGTTATGACAGAGGCAATCAGCCCCAGCATTTT. Translating it yields CASSYDRGNQPQHF.

As for this clonotype: The junction departs from the called germline gene at one end, perhaps through a read error. The chain combines TRBV7-2 with TRBJ1-5, with D possibly matching TRBD1 (5 bases). Germline V gives CDR1 SGHTA, CDR2 FQGNSA. This CDR3 has 17 residues. The CDR3 DNA reads TGTGCCAGCAGCACACGAGGGACTAGCCCGAGCAATGAGCCCCAGCATTTT. Residues: CASSTRGTSPSNEPQHF. Drawing the rest from reference TRBV7-2 and TRBJ1-5, the complete variable domain is GAGVSQSPSNKVTEKGKDVELRCDPISGHTALYWYRQSLGQGLEFLIYFQGNSAPDKSGLPSDRFSAERTGGSVSTLTIQRTQQEDSAVYLCASSTRGTSPSNEPQHFGDGTRLSIL.

The genes are TRBV20-1 and TRBJ2-5; 10 positions agree with TRBD2. The V gene's germline CDR1 is DFQATT and CDR2 SNEGSKA (reference sequence). This CDR3 has 15 amino acids. Trimming at V came to 1 base and at J to 5 bases, leaving 7 bases not matched to a gene. The DNA of the CDR3 is TGCAGTGCTAGAGTGCCTAGCGGGAGTTATGAGACCCAGTACTTC. This sequence encodes CSARVPSGSYETQYF.

The chain recombines TRBV15 with TRBJ2-7; 10 nucleotides align to TRBD2. V lost 8 bases to trimming and J lost 7 bases; unmatched junction nucleotides: 14. The CDR3 has 15 residues. Germline lookup yields CDR1 LNHNV and CDR2 YYDKDF (reference sequence). CDR3 coding DNA: TGTGCCACCCTCCTAGCGGGAGCCTCCTACAATGAGCAGTACTTC. It translates to CATLLAGASYNEQYF.

This clonotype was observed at least ten times. The genes are TRBV2 and TRBJ2-5, with 7 bases lining up with TRBD2. Germline V lookup: CDR1 SNHLY, CDR2 FYNNEI. Trimming at V came to 5 bases and at J to 5 bases, leaving 8 bases not matched to a gene. This CDR3 contains 14 residues. The CDR3 coding sequence is TGTGCCAGCAGTTTTGGCGGGAGTGGGGAGACCCAGTACTTC. Translating it yields CASSFGGSGETQYF.

This clonotype was observed at least ten times. This rearrangement joins TRBV11-2 to TRBJ2-5; D unresolved. Deletions cut 3 bases from V and 2 bases from J, with 13 bases between. CDR1 is SGHAT, CDR2 FQNNGV, per germline. The CDR3 runs 15 residues. For the CDR3, the DNA is TGTGCCAGCAGCTTTCCCCCCCCAAGTCAAGAGACCCAGTACTTC. Amino acids: CASSFPPPSQETQYF.

The chain has TRBV5-1 and TRBJ2-2, with D tentatively TRBD2 (6 bases). V was cut by 1 base and J by 7 bases, with 8 bases left in between. CDR1 is SGHRS, CDR2 YFSETQ, per germline. The CDR3 is made up of 13 amino acids. CDR3 region: CASSLPTSGELFF. CDR3 DNA sequence: TGCGCCAGCAGCTTGCCGACTAGCGGGGAGCTGTTTTTT.

Many counts were recorded for this clonotype. The V and J genes are TRBV7-8 and TRBJ1-1; the D gene is possibly TRBD1 (5 bases). V was cut by 4 bases and J by 0 bases, with 9 bases left in between. This CDR3 region has 14 residues. Germline V gene sequence: CDR1 SGHVS, CDR2 FQNEAQ. The DNA for the CDR3 is TGTGCCAGCAGCTGGGGACGGATGAACACTGAAGCTTTCTTT. The encoded protein is CASSWGRMNTEAFF.

The chain recombines TRBV13 with TRBJ2-7; D possibly corresponds to TRBD1 (6 bases). The CDR3 spans 14 residues. Between the trimmed V and J ends, which lost 8 bases and 5 bases, there was a span of 19 bases. Germline V CDR1 and CDR2: PRHDT, FYEKMQ (reference sequence). The DNA for the CDR3 is TGTGCCAGCGTTGCATTCGGCAGGGGCCACGAGCAGTACTTC. Translating it yields CASVAFGRGHEQYF.